These 14 T cell receptor beta chains share one sample of origin, sequenced in a study of metastatic and nonmetastatic thyroid tumors. TCRdb reprocessed the PCR reads using MiXCR. The sample holds 25,000 to 30,000 clones; roughly 3.7% are singletons and the top ten take around 2.9%. Among the patients, none had received any treatment before thyroid surgery. The sample consisted of blood. These receptors came from a male donor with papillary thyroid cancer or a benign thyroid nodule (not recorded which). Some clones in this sample may be carry-over from other donors' samples.

This chain links TRBV5-1 with TRBJ2-1; perhaps TRBD2 as D (6 bases). The CDR3 is 13 residues long. Germline CDR1 reads SGHRS; CDR2 reads YFSETQ. V lost 2 bases and J 10 bases, leaving 13 bases between the germline ends. CDR3 protein: CASSLHVGLEQFF. The CDR3, as DNA: TGCGCCAGCAGCTTACACGTGGGACTGGAGCAGTTCTTC.

This clone ranks as medium-sized. V is TRBV28 and J is TRBJ1-2; D gene unclear. V lost 6 bases and J lost 1, with 12 bases in between. Looked up from germline, CDR1 is MDHEN and CDR2 is SYDVKM. The CDR3 totals 14 residues. The CDR3 here is CASRPAGLNYGYTF. DNA of the CDR3: TGTGCCAGCAGGCCCGCAGGCCTTAACTATGGCTACACCTTC.

This clone was counted at least ten times. The CDR3 sequence is CASSLGRGRGGYF. CDR3 sequence (DNA): TGTGCCAGCAGTTTAGGCAGGGGTCGGGGAGGGTACTTC. V gene TRBV28 combines with J gene TRBJ2-4, with D possibly called TRBD1 or TRBD2 (6 bases each). The germline V and J ends were trimmed by 2 bases and 15 bases, with 17 bases remaining between them. This CDR3 spans 13 amino acids. Germline values: CDR1 MDHEN, CDR2 SYDVKM.

This clone was seen a handful of times. V usage is TRBV30 and J usage is TRBJ1-1, with D perhaps TRBD1 (5 bases). Deletions cut 2 bases from V and 0 bases from J, with 7 bases between. Germline V CDR1 and CDR2: GTSNPN, SVGIG (reference sequence). The CDR3 is made up of 13 amino acids. Here the CDR3 reads CAWSRGLNTEAFF. The CDR3 bases are TGTGCCTGGAGTAGGGGCTTGAACACTGAAGCTTTCTTT. Looking up the rest from reference TRBV30 and TRBJ1-1 gives the full variable domain: SQTIHQWPATLVQPVGSPLSLECTVEGTSNPNLYWYRQAAGRGLQLLFYSVGIGQISSEVPQNLSASRPQDRQFILSSKKLLLSDSGFYLCAWSRGLNTEAFFGQGTRLTVV.

About this clone itself: One junction end disagrees with the germline gene, perhaps due to a read error. The J gene is TRBJ2-1, the V gene TRBV7-9, with 8 positions matching TRBD1. This CDR3 has 15 residues. From germline, CDR1 is SEHNR and CDR2 FQNEAQ (reference sequence). CDR3 DNA sequence: TGTGCCAGCGGCCTCGGTACAGGGGGTGTCCATGATCAGTTCTTC. It specifies CASGLGTGGVHDQFF. The full variable domain, completed using reference TRBV7-9 and TRBJ2-1, is DTGVSQNPRHKITKRGQNVTFRCDPISEHNRLYWYRQTLGQGPEFLTYFQNEAQLEKSRLLSDRFSAERPKGSFSTLEIQRTEQGDSAMYLCASGLGTGGVHDQFFGPGTRLTVL.

In its sample, this clone was seen many times. The V and J genes are TRBV29-1 and TRBJ1-1; D is unresolved. The CDR3 length is 11 residues. Per the germline V gene, CDR1 is SQVTM and CDR2 is ANQGSEA. Trimming cost V 7 bases and J 5 bases, with 11 bases left between them. The CDR3 DNA reads as TGCAGCGCTTCTTGGGTGACTGAAGCTTTCTTT. Its translation is CSASWVTEAFF.

On this clone: The final CDR3 position lacks the conserved phenylalanine or tryptophan, pointing to a likely read error. The chain joins TRBV9 to TRBJ2-2; D could derive from TRBD1 or TRBD2 (6 bases each). The CDR3 consists of 17 residues. V gave up 3 bases and J gave up 13 bases, with 28 bases separating them. The germline gives CDR1 SGDLS, CDR2 YYNGEE. The CDR3 reads CASSGGVKTGGPEALFY. In DNA, the CDR3 is TGTGCCAGCAGCGGAGGGGTAAAGACAGGAGGGCCCGAGGCGCTGTTTTAT.

This clone was recorded many times. This chain joins TRBV9 and TRBJ2-1; 7 positions agree with TRBD2. Germline V lookup: CDR1 SGDLS, CDR2 YYNGEE. V was clipped by 0 bases and J by 7 bases; unmatched bases: 7. The CDR3 is 15 amino acids. CDR3 nucleotides: TGTGCCAGCAGCGTAGACGGGAGGCCCCGGAATGAGCAGTTCTTC. Translation gives CASSVDGRPRNEQFF.

The chain is built from TRBV10-3 and TRBJ1-2; D call uncertain. Per germline, CDR1 ENHRY and CDR2 SYGVKD. This CDR3 is built from 12 residues. V lost 7 bases to trimming and J lost 4 bases, with 10 bases between them. In nucleotides, the CDR3 is TGTGCCATCACTGCGGTGTGCTATGGCTACACCTTC. Translated, it gives CAITAVCYGYTF.

This clone appeared many times. The V gene is TRBV7-2, the J gene TRBJ2-2; unclear D gene. Deletions cut 2 bases from V and 0 bases from J, with 7 bases between. Per germline, CDR1 SGHTA and CDR2 FQGNSA. This CDR3 is 15 amino acids long. CDR3 in amino acids: CASSLSQTNTGELFF. The DNA of the CDR3 is TGTGCCAGCAGCTTATCACAGACGAACACCGGGGAGCTGTTTTTT.

V is TRBV7-2 and J is TRBJ2-2; unclear D gene. CDR3 length equals 15 residues. V lost 5 bases and J lost 4, with 14 bases in between. Germline CDR1 SGHTA, CDR2 FQGNSA. CDR3 sequence (DNA): TGTGCCAGCAGCCTCACGTCTACAACCACCGGGGAGCTGTTTTTT. This encodes CASSLTSTTTGELFF.

This clone has more than one count but fewer than ten. CDR3: CASSLVRGSYNEQFF. In DNA, the CDR3 is TGTGCCAGCAGCCTCGTGAGGGGCTCCTACAATGAGCAGTTCTTC. The chain uses TRBV7-8 and TRBJ2-1; TRBD1 or TRBD2 may be the D gene (5 bases each). The CDR3 has 15 residues. Per germline, CDR1 SGHVS and CDR2 FQNEAQ. Trimming removed 5 bases at V and 0 bases at J, with 11 bases between.

This clone was recorded a few times. The chain has TRBV6-9 and TRBJ2-3; D is unresolved. There are 14 residues in the CDR3. V gave up 2 bases and J gave up 4 bases, with 10 bases separating them. Germline assignment: CDR1 MNHGY and CDR2 SVAAGI. The CDR3 spells CASSYGKSPDTQYF. For the CDR3, the DNA is TGTGCCAGCAGTTATGGCAAGTCCCCAGATACGCAGTATTTT.

The chain uses TRBV10-3 and TRBJ1-1; 7 bases fit TRBD1. The CDR3 covers 14 residues. CDR1 ENHRY and CDR2 SYGVKD come from the germline V gene. The trim removed 3 bases at V and 1 base at J, leaving 2 bases unmatched. The chain's CDR3 is CAISEGQANTEAFF. The CDR3 DNA follows: TGTGCCATCAGTGAAGGACAGGCGAACACTGAAGCTTTCTTT.